The clone carrying this TCR beta chain came up a few times. No antigen is known for it. The CDR3 sequence is 16 residues long. Trimming shortened V by 6 bases and J by 0 bases, and 17 bases separated the two germline ends. The germline V gene encodes CDR1 SEHNR and CDR2 FQNEAQ (reference sequence). The sample comes from a study of regulatory T cells in long-lasting Graves disease. Described time point: newly diagnosed GD, antithyroid drugs for less than 3 months. RNA from PBMCs was the source of the TCR library. General study points: Persistent disease preferred TRBV28, TRBJ1-2 and TRBJ2-5.

Through Arm-PCR of CDR3 regions and iRepertoire HTBI primers, TCR beta libraries were built. One entry per CDR3 protein, called by TCRdb with MiXCR from the multiplex PCR reads. The sample lists some 600,000 distinct CDR3 sequences; 15% to 20% were seen once. The sample was also reused in another study, on T cells in Graves' hyperthyroidism and ophthalmopathy. This second study notes: Ophthalmopathy was identified by the model a median around 6.9 months ahead of onset.

V and J are TRBV7-9 and TRBJ1-1; a weak D match, TRBD1 (6 bases). Specimen: peripheral blood mononuclear cells (PBMCs), collected at new diagnosis, from a patient treated with antithyroid drugs. The sequence derives from a man between 18 and 35 years old with Graves disease. CDR3 bases: TGTGCCAGCAGGCCTCCCCGAGGGGGTGTGAACACTGAAGCTTTCTTT. As protein: CASRPPRGGVNTEAFF.